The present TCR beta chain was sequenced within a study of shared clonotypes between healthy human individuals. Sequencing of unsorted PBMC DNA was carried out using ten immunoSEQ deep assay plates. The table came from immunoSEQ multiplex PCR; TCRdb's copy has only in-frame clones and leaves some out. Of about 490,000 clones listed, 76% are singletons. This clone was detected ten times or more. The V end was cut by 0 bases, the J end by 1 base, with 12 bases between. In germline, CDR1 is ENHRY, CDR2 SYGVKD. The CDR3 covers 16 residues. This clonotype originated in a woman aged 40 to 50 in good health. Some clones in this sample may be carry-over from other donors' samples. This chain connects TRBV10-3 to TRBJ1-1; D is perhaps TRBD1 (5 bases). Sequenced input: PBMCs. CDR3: CAISESPGLRNTEAFF. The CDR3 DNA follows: TGTGCCATCAGTGAGTCCCCGGGACTTAGGAACACTGAAGCTTTCTTT.